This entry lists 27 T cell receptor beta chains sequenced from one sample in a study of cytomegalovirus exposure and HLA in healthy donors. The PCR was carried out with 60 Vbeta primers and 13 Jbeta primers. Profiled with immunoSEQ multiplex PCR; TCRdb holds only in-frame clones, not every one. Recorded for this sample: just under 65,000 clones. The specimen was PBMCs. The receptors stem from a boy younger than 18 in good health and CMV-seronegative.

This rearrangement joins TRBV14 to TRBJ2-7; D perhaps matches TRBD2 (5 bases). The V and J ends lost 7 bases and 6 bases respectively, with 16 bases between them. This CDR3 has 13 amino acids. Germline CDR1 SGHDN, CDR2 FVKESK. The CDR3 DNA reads TGTGCCAGCACCCCAAAAAGGGCGGGCGAGCAGTACTTC. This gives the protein CASTPKRAGEQYF.

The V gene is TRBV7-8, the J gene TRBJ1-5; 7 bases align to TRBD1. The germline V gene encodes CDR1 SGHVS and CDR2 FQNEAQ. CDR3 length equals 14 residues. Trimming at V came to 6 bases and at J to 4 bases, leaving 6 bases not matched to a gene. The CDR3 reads CASSQGQANQPQHF. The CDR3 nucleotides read TGTGCCAGCAGTCAAGGACAGGCTAATCAGCCCCAGCATTTT.

The CDR3 coding sequence is TGTGCCAGCAGCCAAAATGAGGGCGGTCAAAACATTCAGTACTTC. Residues: CASSQNEGGQNIQYF. The chain links TRBV4-2 to TRBJ2-4; possible D gene TRBD2, 5 bases. The CDR3 runs 15 residues. V lost 2 bases and J lost 5, with 13 bases in between. Germline-derived CDR1 and CDR2 are LGHNA and YNFKEQ.

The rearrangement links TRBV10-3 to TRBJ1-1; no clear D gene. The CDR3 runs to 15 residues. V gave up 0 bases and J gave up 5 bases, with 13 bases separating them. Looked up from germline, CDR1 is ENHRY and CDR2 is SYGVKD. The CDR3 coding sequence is TGTGCCATCAGTGAGTCGCTTTTGAGGGCGACTGAAGCTTTCTTT. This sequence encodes CAISESLLRATEAFF.

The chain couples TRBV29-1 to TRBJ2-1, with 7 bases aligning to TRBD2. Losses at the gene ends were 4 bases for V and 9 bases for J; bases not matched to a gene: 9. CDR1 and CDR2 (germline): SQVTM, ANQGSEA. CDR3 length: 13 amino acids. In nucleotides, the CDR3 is TGCAGCGTTGGGGTACCGGGGGAGGGTGAGCAGTTCTTC. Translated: CSVGVPGEGEQFF.

The CDR3 sequence: CASSLRGVNYGYTF. The CDR3 nucleotides are TGTGCCAGCAGTTTAAGGGGCGTTAACTATGGCTACACCTTC. This chain uses TRBV27 with TRBJ1-2, with D perhaps TRBD1 (5 bases). CDR3 length equals 14 residues. Germline CDR1 reads MNHEY; CDR2 reads SMNVEV (reference sequence). The V end was cut by 2 bases, the J end by 1 base, with 8 bases between.

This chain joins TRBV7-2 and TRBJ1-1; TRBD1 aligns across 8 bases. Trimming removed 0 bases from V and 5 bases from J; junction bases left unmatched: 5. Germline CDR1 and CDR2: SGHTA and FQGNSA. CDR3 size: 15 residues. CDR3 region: CASSLAQGARTEAFF. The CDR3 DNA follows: TGTGCCAGCAGCTTAGCCCAGGGGGCGCGGACTGAAGCTTTCTTT. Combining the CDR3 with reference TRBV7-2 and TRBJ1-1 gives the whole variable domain GAGVSQSPSNKVTEKGKDVELRCDPISGHTALYWYRQSLGQGLEFLIYFQGNSAPDKSGLPSDRFSAERTGGSVSTLTIQRTQQEDSAVYLCASSLAQGARTEAFFGQGTRLTVV.

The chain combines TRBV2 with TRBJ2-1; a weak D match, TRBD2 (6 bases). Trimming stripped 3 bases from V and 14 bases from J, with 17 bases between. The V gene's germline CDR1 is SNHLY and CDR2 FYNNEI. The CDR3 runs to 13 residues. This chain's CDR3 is CASSDIGRGPKFF. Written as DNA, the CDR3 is TGTGCCAGCAGTGATATAGGGCGGGGTCCAAAGTTCTTC.

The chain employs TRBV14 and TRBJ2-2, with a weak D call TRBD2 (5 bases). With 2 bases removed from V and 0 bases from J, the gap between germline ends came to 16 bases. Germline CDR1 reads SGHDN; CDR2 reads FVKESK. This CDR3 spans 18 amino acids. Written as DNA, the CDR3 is TGTGCCAGCAGCCAATACATTGGACTCGCGACGAACACCGGGGAGCTGTTTTTT. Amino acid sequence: CASSQYIGLATNTGELFF. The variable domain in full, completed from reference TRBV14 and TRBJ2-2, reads EAGVTQFPSHSVIEKGQTVTLRCDPISGHDNLYWYRRVMGKEIKFLLHFVKESKQDESGMPNNRFLAERTGGTYSTLKVQPAELEDSGVYFCASSQYIGLATNTGELFFGEGSRLTVL.

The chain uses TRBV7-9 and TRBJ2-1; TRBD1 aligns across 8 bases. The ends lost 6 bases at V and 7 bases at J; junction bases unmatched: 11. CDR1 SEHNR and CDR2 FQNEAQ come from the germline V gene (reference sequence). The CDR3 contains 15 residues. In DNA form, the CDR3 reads TGTGCCAGCAGGGACCAGGGACAGGTATCGAATGAGCAGTTCTTC. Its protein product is CASRDQGQVSNEQFF.

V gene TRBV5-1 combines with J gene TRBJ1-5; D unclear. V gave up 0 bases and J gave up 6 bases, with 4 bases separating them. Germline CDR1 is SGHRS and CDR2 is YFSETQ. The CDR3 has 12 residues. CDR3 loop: CASSLAGQPQHF. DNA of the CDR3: TGCGCCAGCAGCTTGGCCGGTCAGCCCCAGCATTTT.

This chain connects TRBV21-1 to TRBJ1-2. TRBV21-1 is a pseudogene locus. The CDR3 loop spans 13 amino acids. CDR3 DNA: TGTGCCAGCAGCGCGCCCCGAGCTCTGCACCACACCTTC. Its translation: CASSAPRALHHTF.

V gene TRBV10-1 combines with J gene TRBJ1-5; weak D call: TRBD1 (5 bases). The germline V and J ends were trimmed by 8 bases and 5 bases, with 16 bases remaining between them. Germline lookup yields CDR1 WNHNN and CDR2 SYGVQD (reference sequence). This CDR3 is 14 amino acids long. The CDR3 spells CASGDSNEDQPQHF. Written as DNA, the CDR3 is TGCGCCAGCGGGGACTCCAATGAGGATCAGCCCCAGCATTTT.

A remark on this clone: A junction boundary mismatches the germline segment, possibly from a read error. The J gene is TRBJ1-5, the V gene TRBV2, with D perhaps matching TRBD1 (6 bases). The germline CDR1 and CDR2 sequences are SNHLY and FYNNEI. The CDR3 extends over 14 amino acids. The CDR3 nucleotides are TGTGCCAGTAGTGGGAGGGGGGGAAATCAGCCCCAGCATTTT. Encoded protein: CASSGRGGNQPQHF.

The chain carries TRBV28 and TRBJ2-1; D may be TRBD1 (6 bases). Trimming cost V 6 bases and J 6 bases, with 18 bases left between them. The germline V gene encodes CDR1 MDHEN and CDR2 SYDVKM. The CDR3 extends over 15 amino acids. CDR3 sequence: CASRNEGVRINEQFF. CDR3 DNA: TGTGCCAGCAGGAACGAGGGGGTGAGAATCAATGAGCAGTTCTTC.

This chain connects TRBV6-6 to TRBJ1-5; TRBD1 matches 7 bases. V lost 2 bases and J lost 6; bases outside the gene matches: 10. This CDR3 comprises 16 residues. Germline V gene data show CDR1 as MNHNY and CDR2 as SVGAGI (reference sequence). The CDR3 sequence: CASSYLNPTGSQPQHF. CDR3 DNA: TGTGCCAGCAGTTACCTAAACCCGACAGGGAGTCAGCCCCAGCATTTT.

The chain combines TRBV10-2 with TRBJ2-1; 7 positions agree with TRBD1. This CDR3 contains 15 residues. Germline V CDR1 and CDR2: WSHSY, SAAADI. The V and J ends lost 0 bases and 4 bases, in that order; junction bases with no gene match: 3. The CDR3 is CASSESNRGYNEQFF. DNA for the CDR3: TGCGCCAGCAGTGAGTCGAACAGGGGTTACAATGAGCAGTTCTTC.

DNA for the CDR3: TGCAGCGGGGTGGACGGAGGCTGCGAGCAGTACTTC. Its translation is CSGVDGGCEQYF. The chain couples TRBV29-1 to TRBJ2-7; D might be TRBD2 (5 bases). The CDR3 is 12 residues long. V lost 7 bases and J lost 6, with 16 bases in between. Per germline, CDR1 SQVTM and CDR2 ANQGSEA.

CDR3 loop: CAISESQGLNTEAFF. DNA of the CDR3: TGTGCCATCAGTGAGTCCCAGGGTCTGAACACTGAAGCTTTCTTT. The J gene is TRBJ1-1, the V gene TRBV10-3; tentative D call: TRBD1 (5 bases). Germline CDR1 reads ENHRY; CDR2 reads SYGVKD. The CDR3 has 15 residues. Trimming pared 0 bases from V and 0 bases from J, leaving 8 bases between.

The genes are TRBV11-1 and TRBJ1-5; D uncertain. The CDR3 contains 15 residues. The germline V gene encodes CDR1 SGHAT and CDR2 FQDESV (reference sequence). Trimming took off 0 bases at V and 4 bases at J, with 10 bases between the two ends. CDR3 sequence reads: CASSLAPDSNQPQHF. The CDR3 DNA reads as TGTGCCAGCAGCTTAGCACCAGACTCAAATCAGCCCCAGCATTTT. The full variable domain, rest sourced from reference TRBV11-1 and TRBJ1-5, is EAEVAQSPRYKITEKSQAVAFWCDPISGHATLYWYRQILGQGPELLVQFQDESVVDDSQLPKDRFSAERLKGVDSTLKIQPAELGDSAMYLCASSLAPDSNQPQHFGDGTRLSIL.

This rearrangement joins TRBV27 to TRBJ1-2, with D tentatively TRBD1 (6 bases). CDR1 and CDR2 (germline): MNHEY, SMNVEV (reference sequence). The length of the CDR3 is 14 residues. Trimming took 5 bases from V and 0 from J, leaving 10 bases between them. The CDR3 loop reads CASSGGQTNYGYTF. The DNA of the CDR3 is TGTGCCAGCAGTGGTGGACAGACTAACTATGGCTACACCTTC.

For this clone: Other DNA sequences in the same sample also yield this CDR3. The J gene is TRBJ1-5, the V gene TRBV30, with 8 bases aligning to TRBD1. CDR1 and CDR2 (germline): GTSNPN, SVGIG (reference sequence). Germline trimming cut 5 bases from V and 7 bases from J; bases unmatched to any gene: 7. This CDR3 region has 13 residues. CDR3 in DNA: TGTGCCTGGGTGACAGGGGTCGGACAGCCCCAGCATTTT. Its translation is CAWVTGVGQPQHF.

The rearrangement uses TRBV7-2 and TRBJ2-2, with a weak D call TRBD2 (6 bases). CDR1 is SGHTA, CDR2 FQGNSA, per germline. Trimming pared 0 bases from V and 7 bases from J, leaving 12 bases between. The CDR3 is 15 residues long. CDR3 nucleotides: TGTGCCAGCAGCTTAGCAAGCGGGTCGGGCGGGGAGCTGTTTTTT. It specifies CASSLASGSGGELFF. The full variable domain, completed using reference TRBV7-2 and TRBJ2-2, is GAGVSQSPSNKVTEKGKDVELRCDPISGHTALYWYRQSLGQGLEFLIYFQGNSAPDKSGLPSDRFSAERTGGSVSTLTIQRTQQEDSAVYLCASSLASGSGGELFFGEGSRLTVL.

The CDR3 spells CASSSRASPEAFF. CDR3 sequence (DNA): TGTGCCAGTAGTTCCAGGGCCTCCCCTGAAGCTTTCTTT. The chain carries TRBV19 and TRBJ1-1; weak D call: TRBD1 (5 bases). Deletions cut 5 bases from V and 6 bases from J, with 13 bases between. CDR3 length: 13 amino acids. Per the germline V gene, CDR1 is LNHDA and CDR2 is SQIVND (reference sequence). The whole variable domain, filled in from reference TRBV19 and TRBJ1-1, reads DGGITQSPKYLFRKEGQNVTLSCEQNLNHDAMYWYRQDPGQGLRLIYYSQIVNDFQKGDIAEGYSVSREKKESFPLTVTSAQKNPTAFYLCASSSRASPEAFFGQGTRLTVV.

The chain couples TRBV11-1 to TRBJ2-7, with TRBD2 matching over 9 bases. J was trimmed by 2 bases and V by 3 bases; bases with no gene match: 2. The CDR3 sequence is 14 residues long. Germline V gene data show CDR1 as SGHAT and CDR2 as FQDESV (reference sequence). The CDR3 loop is CASSLGTSTYEQYF. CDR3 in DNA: TGTGCCAGCAGCTTGGGGACTAGCACCTACGAGCAGTACTTC.

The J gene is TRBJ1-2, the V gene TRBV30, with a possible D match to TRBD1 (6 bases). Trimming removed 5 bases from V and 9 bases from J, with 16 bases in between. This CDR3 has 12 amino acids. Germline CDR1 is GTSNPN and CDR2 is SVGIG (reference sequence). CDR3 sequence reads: CAWREGGGSYTF. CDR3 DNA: TGTGCCTGGCGTGAAGGGGGGGGGAGCTACACCTTC.

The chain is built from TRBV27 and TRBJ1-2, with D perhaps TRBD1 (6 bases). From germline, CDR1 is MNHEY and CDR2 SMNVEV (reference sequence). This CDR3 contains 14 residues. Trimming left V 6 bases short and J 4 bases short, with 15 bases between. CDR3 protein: CASSYRDVGYGYTF. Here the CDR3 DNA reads TGTGCCAGCAGCTACAGGGACGTTGGCTATGGCTACACCTTC.